This TCR beta chain was recorded in a study of blood T cell repertoires in COVID-19. Study-wide background: Sources were T cells, B-cell-depleted T cells, or PBMCs; the material itself was cDNA or gDNA.

The CDR3 sequence is 11 residues long. Germline lookup yields CDR1 ENHRY and CDR2 SYGVKD. The V end was cut by 6 bases, the J end by 6 bases, with 9 bases between. Clones were read by immunoSEQ multiplex PCR, and TCRdb kept only the in-frame ones, dropping some. Of about 88,000 clones listed, less than 95% are singletons. The sequencing input was peripheral blood. This sequence originates from a man between 18 and 35 years old with COVID-19, enrolled during active disease. V is TRBV10-3 and J is TRBJ2-7; D might be TRBD2 (6 bases). Here the CDR3 DNA reads TGTGCCATCAGCGGGGGTGGCGAGCAGTACTTC. It yields the protein CAISGGGEQYF.